This entry describes one TCR beta chain. Some clones are missing from TCRdb's copy, which holds only in-frame ones; the method was immunoSEQ multiplex PCR. The sample has hundreds of thousands of clones, roughly 85% seen once. Looked up from germline, CDR1 is MDHEN and CDR2 is SYDVKM. Trimming took 5 bases from V and 4 from J, leaving 15 bases between them. This CDR3 is 15 amino acids long. This sample is part of a study of blood T cell repertoires in COVID-19. Across the whole study: Italy, Spain and the United States were the sources of the convalescent and acute COVID-19 samples.

Cohorts were based on clinical histories the participants reported. The sequence derives from a woman younger than 30 with acute COVID-19. Specimen: PBMCs or T cells enriched from blood (not recorded which). The rearrangement uses TRBV28 and TRBJ1-5; tentatively, D is TRBD1 (6 bases). The CDR3 DNA follows: TGTGCCAGCAGTCCCACCAGGGGAGGGAATCAGCCCCAGCATTTT. Its translation is CASSPTRGGNQPQHF.